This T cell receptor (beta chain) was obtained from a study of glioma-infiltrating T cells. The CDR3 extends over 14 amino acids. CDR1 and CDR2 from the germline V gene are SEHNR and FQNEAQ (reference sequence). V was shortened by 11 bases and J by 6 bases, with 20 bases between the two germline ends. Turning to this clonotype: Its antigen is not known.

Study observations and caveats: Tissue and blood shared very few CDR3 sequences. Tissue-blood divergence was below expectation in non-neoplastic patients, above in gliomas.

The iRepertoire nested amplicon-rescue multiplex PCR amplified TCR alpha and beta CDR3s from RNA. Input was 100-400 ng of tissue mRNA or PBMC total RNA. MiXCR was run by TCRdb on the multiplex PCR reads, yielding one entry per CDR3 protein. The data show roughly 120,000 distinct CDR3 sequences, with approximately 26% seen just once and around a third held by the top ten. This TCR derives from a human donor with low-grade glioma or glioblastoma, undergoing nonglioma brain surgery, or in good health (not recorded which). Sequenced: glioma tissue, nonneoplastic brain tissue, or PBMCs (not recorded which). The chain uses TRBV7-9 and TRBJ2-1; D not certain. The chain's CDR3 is CACLRALPGNEQFF. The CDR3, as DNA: TGTGCCTGTCTACGAGCCCTTCCAGGCAATGAGCAGTTCTTC.